These T cell receptor beta chains were read from a single sample in a study of T cells in Graves' hyperthyroidism and ophthalmopathy. TCRdb analysed the multiplex PCR reads with MiXCR anew, one entry per CDR3 protein. The sample has some 350,000 distinct CDR3 sequences; roughly an eighth are singletons. Sequenced material: blood. These receptors were obtained from a woman aged 35 to 49 with Graves' ophthalmopathy. CDR3s include the opening cysteine and the closing phenylalanine or tryptophan. A D gene is named only where the DNA matches it firmly. Clone size appears in some rows only: once, few, many, or a class for an expanded clone.

v_gene	j_gene	d_gene	abundance	CDR3aa	CDR3nt
TRBV5-6	TRBJ1-2	.	many	CASSLGAGADYGYTF	TGTGCCAGCAGCTTGGGGGCAGGGGCGGACTATGGCTACACCTTC
TRBV2	TRBJ2-7	TRBD2	many	CASTPGTSGGAKYEQYF	TGTGCCAGCACCCCCGGGACTAGCGGGGGGGCGAAATACGAGCAGTACTTC
TRBV27	TRBJ2-3	.	many	CASSLGAFSDTQYF	TGTGCCAGCAGTTTAGGAGCCTTTTCAGATACGCAGTATTTT
TRBV12-5	TRBJ1-5	.	.	CASGLVIGTPSNQPRHF	TGTGCTAGTGGTTTGGTAATTGGTACACCGAGCAATCAGCCCCGGCATTTT
TRBV20-1	TRBJ1-3	.	many	CSARETGNTIYF	TGCAGTGCTAGAGAGACAGGAAACACCATATATTTT
TRBV10-3	TRBJ1-4	TRBD1	.	CAISSGGGEKLFF	TGTGCCATCAGCTCAGGGGGCGGTGAAAAACTGTTTTTT
TRBV5-1	TRBJ1-6	TRBD1	many	CASSLDRGALHF	TGCGCCAGCAGCTTGGACAGGGGGGCCCTCCACTTT
TRBV20-1	TRBJ2-7	TRBD2	many	CSARETGGVHEQYF	TGCAGTGCTAGAGAGACGGGAGGGGTCCACGAGCAGTACTTC
TRBV7-9	TRBJ1-5	.	few	CASSLDTGNQPQHF	TGTGCCAGCAGCTTAGACACGGGCAATCAGCCCCAGCATTTT
TRBV2	TRBJ1-2	.	many	CASSERGVQLYGYTF	TGTGCCAGCAGTGAAAGGGGGGTACAACTCTATGGCTACACCTTC
TRBV12-3/TRBV12-4	TRBJ1-1	.	many	CASRSSGNTEAFF	TGTGCCAGCAGATCCAGCGGGAACACTGAAGCTTTCTTT